The rows below give T cell receptor beta chains drawn from one sample of a study of tumor and adjacent non-tumor tissue in lung cancer. Each CDR3 protein is one row after TCRdb ran MiXCR on the multiplex PCR reads. The table has 45,000 or so distinct CDR3 sequences, 60% to 70% seen once. Sequenced material: distant non-tumor lung tissue. Receptors originate from a middle-aged woman with non-small cell lung cancer. Each CDR3 is given with its conserved first and last residue. D genes are given only for firm matches. Only part of the rows carry a size: once, few, many, or a class if the clone is expanded.

d_gene	abundance	v_gene	j_gene	CDR3nt	CDR3aa
TRBD2	NA	TRBV20-1	TRBJ2-3	TGCAGTGCTAGCGGGGGGGCGGAAGATACGCAGTATTTT	CSASGGAEDTQYF
NA	NA	TRBV6-5	TRBJ1-3	TGTGCCATTCGCGGTAGACAAACTGGAAACACCATATATTTT	CAIRGRQTGNTIYF
NA	NA	TRBV29-1	TRBJ2-7	TGCAGCGTAACAACGGGACATGGTTACGAGCAGTACTTC	CSVTTGHGYEQYF
NA	many	TRBV5-1	TRBJ2-3	TGCGCCAGCAGCAGGGGGTCCCCGTCCGATACGCAGTATTTT	CASSRGSPSDTQYF
NA	NA	TRBV6-5	TRBJ2-7	TGTGCCAGCAGAGTAGGACAGTCGGGGGAGCAATACTTC	CASRVGQSGEQYF
NA	NA	TRBV11-2	TRBJ1-6	TGTGCCAGCAGCTTAGCCAGGGATAATTCACCCCTCCGCTTT	CASSLARDNSPLRF
NA	once	TRBV5-1	TRBJ1-3	TGCGCCAGCAGCTTGAGCAGCTTCTCTGGAAACACCATATATTTT	CASSLSSFSGNTIYF
NA	NA	TRBV5-6	TRBJ2-3	TGTGCCAGCGCTAAGGGGACAAATACGCAGTATTTT	CASAKGTNTQYF
NA	NA	TRBV28	TRBJ1-6	TGTGCCAGCAATGACAGAGCTTCGCCCCCCCACTTT	CASNDRASPPHF
TRBD1	NA	TRBV7-9	TRBJ1-1	TGTGCCAGCAGCGCCTCGGGACAGGCGACTGAAGCTTTCTTT	CASSASGQATEAFF